This T cell receptor (beta chain) was identified in a study of OX40 agonist ivuxolimab in advanced cancers. At the level of the study: The study reported partial responses in three patients: one hepatocellular carcinoma, two cutaneous melanoma.

The CDR3 is 17 residues long. Per germline, CDR1 KGHSH and CDR2 LQKENI. Germline trimming cut 0 bases from V and 4 bases from J; bases unmatched to any gene: 9. The protocol was immunoSEQ multiplex PCR, while the TCRdb copy is restricted to in-frame clones and leaves out a portion. The repertoire holds about 70,000 clones, with about 73% as singletons. This receptor was taken from an adult with an advanced solid tumor such as melanoma, head and neck, liver or kidney cancer. This rearrangement joins TRBV18 to TRBJ2-5; 9 bases match TRBD2. Specimen: CD4+ or CD8+ T cells sorted from blood, collected in a trial of the OX40 agonist ivuxolimab. The CDR3 region is CASSPPSGVAGVETQYF. The CDR3 nucleotides read TGTGCCAGCTCACCACCTAGTGGGGTAGCGGGAGTAGAGACCCAGTACTTC.